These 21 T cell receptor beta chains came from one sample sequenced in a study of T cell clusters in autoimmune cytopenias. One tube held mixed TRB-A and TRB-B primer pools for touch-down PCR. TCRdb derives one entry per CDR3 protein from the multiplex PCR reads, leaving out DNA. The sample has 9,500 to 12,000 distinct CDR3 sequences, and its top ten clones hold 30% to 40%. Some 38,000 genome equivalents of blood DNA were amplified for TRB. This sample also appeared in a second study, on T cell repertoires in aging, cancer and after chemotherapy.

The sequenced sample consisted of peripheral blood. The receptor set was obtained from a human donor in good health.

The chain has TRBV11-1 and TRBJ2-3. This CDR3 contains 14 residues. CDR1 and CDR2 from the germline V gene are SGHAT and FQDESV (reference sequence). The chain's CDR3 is CASSFLSSADTQYF. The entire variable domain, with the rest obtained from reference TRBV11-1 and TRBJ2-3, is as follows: EAEVAQSPRYKITEKSQAVAFWCDPISGHATLYWYRQILGQGPELLVQFQDESVVDDSQLPKDRFSAERLKGVDSTLKIQPAELGDSAMYLCASSFLSSADTQYFGPGTRLTVL.

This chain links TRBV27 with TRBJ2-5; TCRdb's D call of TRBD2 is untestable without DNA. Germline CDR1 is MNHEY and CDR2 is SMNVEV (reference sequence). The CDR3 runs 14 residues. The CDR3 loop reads CASSPLAGWETQYF.

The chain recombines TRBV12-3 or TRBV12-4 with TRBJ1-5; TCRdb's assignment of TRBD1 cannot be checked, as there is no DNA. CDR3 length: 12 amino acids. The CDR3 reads CASSFPGQPQHF.

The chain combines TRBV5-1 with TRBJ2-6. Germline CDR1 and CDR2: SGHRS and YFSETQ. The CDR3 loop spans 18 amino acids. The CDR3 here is CASSLQPFSITGANVLTF. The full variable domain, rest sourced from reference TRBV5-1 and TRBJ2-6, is KAGVTQTPRYLIKTRGQQVTLSCSPISGHRSVSWYQQTPGQGLQFLFEYFSETQRNKGNFPGRFSGRQFSNSRSEMNVSTLELGDSALYLCASSLQPFSITGANVLTFGAGSRLTVL.

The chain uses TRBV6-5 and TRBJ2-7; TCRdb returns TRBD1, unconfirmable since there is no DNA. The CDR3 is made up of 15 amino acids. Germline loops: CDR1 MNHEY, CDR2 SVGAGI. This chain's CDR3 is CASSYGTGISYEQYF.

CDR3 sequence: CAWSPSGQIYGYTF. The chain employs TRBV30 and TRBJ1-2. Germline lookup yields CDR1 GTSNPN and CDR2 SVGIG (reference sequence). The length of the CDR3 is 14 residues.

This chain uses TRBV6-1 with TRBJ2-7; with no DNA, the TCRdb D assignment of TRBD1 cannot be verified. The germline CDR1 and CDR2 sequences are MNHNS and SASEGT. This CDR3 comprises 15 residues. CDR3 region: CASSEEGGPPYEQYF.

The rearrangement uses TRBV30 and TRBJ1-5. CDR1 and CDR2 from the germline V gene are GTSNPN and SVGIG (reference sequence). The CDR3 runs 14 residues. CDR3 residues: CAWSVDSGNQPQHF.

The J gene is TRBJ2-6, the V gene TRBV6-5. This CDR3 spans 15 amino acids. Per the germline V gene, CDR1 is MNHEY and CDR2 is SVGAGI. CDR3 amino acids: CASSSDSSGANVLTF.

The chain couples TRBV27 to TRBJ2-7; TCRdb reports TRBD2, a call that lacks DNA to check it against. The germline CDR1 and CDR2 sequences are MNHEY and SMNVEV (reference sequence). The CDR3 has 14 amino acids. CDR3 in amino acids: CASSFLEDGGEQYF.

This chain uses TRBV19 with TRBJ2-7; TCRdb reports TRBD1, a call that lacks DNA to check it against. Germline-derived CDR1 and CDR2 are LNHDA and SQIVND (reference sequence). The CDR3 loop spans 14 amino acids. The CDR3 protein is CASGPGTGVYEQYF.

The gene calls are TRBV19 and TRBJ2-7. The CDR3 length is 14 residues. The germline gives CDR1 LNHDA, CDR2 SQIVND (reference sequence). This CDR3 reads CASSPQTGPYEQYF.

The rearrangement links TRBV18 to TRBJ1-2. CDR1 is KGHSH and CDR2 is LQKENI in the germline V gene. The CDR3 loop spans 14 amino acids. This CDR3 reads CASSLPGVDYGYTF. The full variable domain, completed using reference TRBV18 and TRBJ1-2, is NAGVMQNPRHLVRRRGQEARLRCSPMKGHSHVYWYRQLPEEGLKFMVYLQKENIIDESGMPKERFSAEFPKEGPSILRIQQVVRGDSAAYFCASSLPGVDYGYTFGSGTRLTVV.

CDR3: CASSLTGGNYEQYF. The rearrangement uses TRBV6-5 and TRBJ2-7; TCRdb returns TRBD1, unconfirmable since there is no DNA. Germline V gene sequence: CDR1 MNHEY, CDR2 SVGAGI. CDR3 length: 14 amino acids.

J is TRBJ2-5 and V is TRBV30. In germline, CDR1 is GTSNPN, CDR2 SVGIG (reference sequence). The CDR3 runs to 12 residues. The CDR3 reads CAWTQNQETQYF.

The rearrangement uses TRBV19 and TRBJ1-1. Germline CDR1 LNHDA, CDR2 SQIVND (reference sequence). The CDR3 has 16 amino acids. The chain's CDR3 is CASSIIRASLLTEAFF.

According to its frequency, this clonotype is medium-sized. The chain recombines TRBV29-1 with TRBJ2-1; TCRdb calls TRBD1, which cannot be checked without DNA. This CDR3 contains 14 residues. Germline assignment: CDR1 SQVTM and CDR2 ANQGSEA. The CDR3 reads CSVEGHNSYNEQFF.

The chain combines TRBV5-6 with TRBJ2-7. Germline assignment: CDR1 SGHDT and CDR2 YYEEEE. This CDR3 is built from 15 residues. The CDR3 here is CASSSPWTETYEQYF.

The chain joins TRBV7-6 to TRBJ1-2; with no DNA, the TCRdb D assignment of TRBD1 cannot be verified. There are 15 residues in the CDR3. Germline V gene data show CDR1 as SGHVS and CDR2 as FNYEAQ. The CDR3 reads CASSLETGLGYGYTF.

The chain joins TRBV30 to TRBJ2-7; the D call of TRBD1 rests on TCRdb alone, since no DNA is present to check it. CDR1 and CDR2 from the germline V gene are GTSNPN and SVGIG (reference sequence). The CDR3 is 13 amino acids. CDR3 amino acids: CAWSGGQGFEQYF. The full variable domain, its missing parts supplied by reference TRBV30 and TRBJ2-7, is SQTIHQWPATLVQPVGSPLSLECTVEGTSNPNLYWYRQAAGRGLQLLFYSVGIGQISSEVPQNLSASRPQDRQFILSSKKLLLSDSGFYLCAWSGGQGFEQYFGPGTRLTVT.

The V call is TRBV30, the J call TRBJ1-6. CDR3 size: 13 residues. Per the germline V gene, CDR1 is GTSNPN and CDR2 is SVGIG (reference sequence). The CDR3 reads CAWSEGGFGPLHF.